Detailed here is one T cell receptor beta chain. The data stem from a study of blood T cell repertoires in COVID-19. Profiling relied on immunoSEQ multiplex PCR, and the TCRdb table lists in-frame clones only, not all of them. The top ten hold about 0.94% of the sample, which has fewer than 350,000 clones, about 88% seen once. V shed 6 bases, J shed 3 bases, and the junction held 5 bases outside the gene matches. Looked up from germline, CDR1 is MNHEY and CDR2 is SMNVEV (reference sequence). The CDR3 is made up of 14 amino acids. The chain employs TRBV27 and TRBJ1-1; 9 bases agree with TRBD1. The receptor was derived from a woman aged 25 to 45 who had been exposed to COVID-19. The specimen was PBMCs or T cells enriched from blood (not recorded which). The CDR3 is CASSLQGAHTEAFF. The DNA of the CDR3 is TGTGCCAGCAGCCTACAGGGGGCGCACACTGAAGCTTTCTTT.